A selection of T cell receptor beta chains follows, all from one sample in a study of cytomegalovirus exposure and HLA in healthy donors. Sequencing was performed with immunoSEQ multiplex PCR; in TCRdb, only in-frame clones are kept and a portion is missing. The sample records around 90,000 clones, roughly 75% being singletons. Sequences were obtained from PBMCs. The receptors were sampled from a man under 40 in good health and CMV-seronegative. Each CDR3 is given with its conserved first and last residue. The D gene is left open where the match is weak. Size is stated for part of the rows, as once, few or many counts, or as a class when the clone is expanded.

V gene: TRBV10-3
clone size: -
D gene: TRBD1
J gene: TRBJ2-7
CDR3 protein: CAISTGVGYYEQYF
CDR3 DNA: TGTGCCATCAGTACAGGGGTAGGATACTACGAGCAGTACTTC

V gene: TRBV28
clone size: -
D gene: -
J gene: TRBJ2-1
CDR3 protein: CASSFDTAPGNEQFF
CDR3 DNA: TGTGCCAGCAGTTTCGACACGGCCCCGGGGAATGAGCAGTTCTTC

V gene: TRBV12-2
clone size: -
D gene: -
J gene: TRBJ1-2
CDR3 protein: CASRFLRDYGYTF
CDR3 DNA: TGTGCAAGTCGCTTTCTCCGGGACTATGGCTACACCTTC

V gene: TRBV7-8
clone size: -
D gene: TRBD2
J gene: TRBJ2-1
CDR3 protein: CASSLSGGNNEQFF
CDR3 DNA: TGTGCCAGCAGCCTTAGCGGGGGGAACAATGAGCAGTTCTTC

V gene: TRBV10-2
clone size: -
D gene: TRBD2
J gene: TRBJ2-7
CDR3 protein: CASRGLGTYEQYF
CDR3 DNA: TGCGCCAGCAGGGGACTAGGGACCTACGAGCAGTACTTC

V gene: TRBV2
clone size: -
D gene: -
J gene: TRBJ1-6
CDR3 protein: CAGRFYSYNSPLHF
CDR3 DNA: TGTGCCGGTCGCTTCTATTCCTATAATTCACCCCTCCACTTT

V gene: TRBV30
clone size: -
D gene: -
J gene: TRBJ1-5
CDR3 protein: CAWSRGGDQPQHF
CDR3 DNA: TGTGCCTGGAGCCGGGGAGGGGATCAGCCCCAGCATTTT

V gene: TRBV7-2
clone size: -
D gene: -
J gene: TRBJ1-6
CDR3 protein: CASSLEGRDSPLHF
CDR3 DNA: TGTGCCAGCAGCTTAGAGGGGAGGGATTCACCCCTCCACTTT

V gene: TRBV10-2
clone size: -
D gene: -
J gene: TRBJ1-2
CDR3 protein: CASSEDISKPLGYTF
CDR3 DNA: TGCGCCAGCAGTGAGGACATCTCAAAACCGCTAGGCTACACCTTC

V gene: TRBV4-1
clone size: -
D gene: -
J gene: TRBJ2-7
CDR3 protein: CASSQGEVYEQYF
CDR3 DNA: TGCGCCAGCAGCCAAGGGGAGGTTTACGAGCAGTACTTC

V gene: TRBV5-4
clone size: -
D gene: TRBD1
J gene: TRBJ2-1
CDR3 protein: CASSPGTAYNEQFF
CDR3 DNA: TGTGCCAGCAGCCCAGGGACAGCCTACAATGAGCAGTTCTTC

V gene: TRBV2
clone size: -
D gene: -
J gene: TRBJ2-7
CDR3 protein: CASQEAYWPHEQYF
CDR3 DNA: TGTGCCAGCCAGGAGGCCTACTGGCCCCACGAGCAGTACTTC

V gene: TRBV2
clone size: -
D gene: TRBD1
J gene: TRBJ1-1
CDR3 protein: CARTTGGSNTEAFF
CDR3 DNA: TGTGCCAGGACAACAGGGGGCTCCAACACTGAAGCTTTCTTT

V gene: TRBV5-1
clone size: -
D gene: -
J gene: TRBJ1-1
CDR3 protein: CASSPTRGNLNTEAFF
CDR3 DNA: TGCGCCAGCAGCCCAACTCGGGGAAATTTGAACACTGAAGCTTTCTTT

V gene: TRBV5-5
clone size: -
D gene: -
J gene: TRBJ2-1
CDR3 protein: CASSLYGGYNEQFF
CDR3 DNA: TGTGCCAGCAGCTTGTACGGCGGCTACAATGAGCAGTTCTTC

V gene: TRBV7-2
clone size: -
D gene: -
J gene: TRBJ2-5
CDR3 protein: CANSLFGGETQYF
CDR3 DNA: TGTGCCAACAGCTTATTCGGGGGAGAGACCCAGTACTTC

V gene: TRBV6-5
clone size: once
D gene: TRBD1
J gene: TRBJ2-1
CDR3 protein: CASRPSGGSGDEQFF
CDR3 DNA: TGTGCCAGCAGGCCTTCAGGGGGCTCCGGAGATGAGCAGTTCTTC

V gene: TRBV5-4
clone size: -
D gene: TRBD1
J gene: TRBJ1-2
CDR3 protein: CASSYRGLRYGYTF
CDR3 DNA: TGTGCCAGCAGCTACAGGGGTTTGAGATATGGCTACACCTTC

V gene: TRBV4-1
clone size: -
D gene: -
J gene: TRBJ2-7
CDR3 protein: CASSQDAEGEQYF
CDR3 DNA: TGCGCCAGCAGCCAGGATGCCGAGGGCGAGCAGTACTTC

V gene: TRBV10-3
clone size: -
D gene: TRBD2
J gene: TRBJ2-1
CDR3 protein: CAISESTGLGGNNEQFF
CDR3 DNA: TGTGCCATCAGTGAGTCGACGGGACTAGGGGGTAACAATGAGCAGTTCTTC

V gene: TRBV5-1
clone size: -
D gene: -
J gene: TRBJ2-2
CDR3 protein: CASSLRGSNTGELFF
CDR3 DNA: TGCGCCAGCAGCCTCCGCGGCTCAAACACCGGGGAGCTGTTTTTT

V gene: TRBV7-2
clone size: -
D gene: TRBD1
J gene: TRBJ2-1
CDR3 protein: CASSSPGQGVAEQFF
CDR3 DNA: TGTGCCAGCAGCTCTCCGGGACAGGGAGTCGCCGAGCAGTTCTTC

V gene: TRBV19
clone size: -
D gene: TRBD1
J gene: TRBJ2-3
CDR3 protein: CASSILGQGGKDTQYF
CDR3 DNA: TGTGCCAGTAGTATTCTGGGACAGGGGGGTAAAGATACGCAGTATTTT

V gene: TRBV30
clone size: few
D gene: TRBD2
J gene: TRBJ2-3
CDR3 protein: CAWGVPRGGLDTQYF
CDR3 DNA: TGTGCCTGGGGGGTCCCCCGGGGGGGTCTAGATACGCAGTATTTT

V gene: TRBV19
clone size: -
D gene: -
J gene: TRBJ1-1
CDR3 protein: CASSIRGRASGEAFF
CDR3 DNA: TGTGCCAGTAGTATAAGAGGCAGGGCTAGCGGTGAAGCTTTCTTT

V gene: TRBV9
clone size: -
D gene: TRBD2
J gene: TRBJ2-3
CDR3 protein: CASSRLAGGSSTDTQYF
CDR3 DNA: TGTGCCAGCAGTCGACTAGCGGGGGGCTCTAGCACAGATACGCAGTATTTT

V gene: TRBV10-3
clone size: -
D gene: -
J gene: TRBJ2-3
CDR3 protein: CAISAALYKTNTDTQYF
CDR3 DNA: TGTGCCATCAGTGCCGCTCTTTATAAGACAAACACAGATACGCAGTATTTT

V gene: TRBV2
clone size: -
D gene: TRBD2
J gene: TRBJ2-7
CDR3 protein: CASSPPGLAGGKYF
CDR3 DNA: TGTGCCAGCAGCCCACCGGGACTAGCGGGGGGGAAGTACTTC

V gene: TRBV4-1
clone size: -
D gene: -
J gene: TRBJ1-2
CDR3 protein: CASSYSEGANYGYTF
CDR3 DNA: TGCGCCAGCAGCTACTCGGAGGGAGCTAACTATGGCTACACCTTC

V gene: TRBV19
clone size: -
D gene: -
J gene: TRBJ2-2
CDR3 protein: CASSIIGFGRGTGELFF
CDR3 DNA: TGTGCCAGTAGTATAATAGGATTCGGACGGGGGACCGGGGAGCTGTTTTTT

V gene: TRBV18
clone size: few
D gene: -
J gene: TRBJ1-4
CDR3 protein: CASSPPSTQGEKLFF
CDR3 DNA: TGTGCCAGCTCACCCCCCTCAACTCAGGGTGAAAAACTGTTTTTT

V gene: TRBV29-1
clone size: few
D gene: -
J gene: TRBJ2-3
CDR3 protein: CSVELGGYTQYF
CDR3 DNA: TGCAGCGTTGAACTGGGAGGATATACGCAGTATTTT

V gene: TRBV30
clone size: -
D gene: TRBD2
J gene: TRBJ2-7
CDR3 protein: CAWDQGGRNEQYF
CDR3 DNA: TGTGCCTGGGATCAAGGCGGGAGGAACGAGCAGTACTTC

V gene: TRBV30
clone size: -
D gene: TRBD1
J gene: TRBJ2-3
CDR3 protein: CAWSVPDRDTDTQYF
CDR3 DNA: TGTGCCTGGAGTGTTCCGGACAGGGACACAGATACGCAGTATTTT

V gene: TRBV28
clone size: -
D gene: -
J gene: TRBJ2-4
CDR3 protein: CASSLIGAKNIQYF
CDR3 DNA: TGTGCCAGCAGTTTAATCGGGGCCAAAAACATTCAGTACTTC

V gene: TRBV5-4
clone size: -
D gene: TRBD1
J gene: TRBJ1-5
CDR3 protein: CASSSMGQGNQPQHF
CDR3 DNA: TGTGCCAGCAGCTCCATGGGACAGGGAAATCAGCCCCAGCATTTT

V gene: TRBV5-4
clone size: -
D gene: -
J gene: TRBJ1-4
CDR3 protein: CASSRQGGTNEKLFF
CDR3 DNA: TGTGCCAGCAGCAGGCAGGGAGGTACTAATGAAAAACTGTTTTTT

V gene: TRBV6-5
clone size: few
D gene: -
J gene: TRBJ2-6
CDR3 protein: CASSTSTSGANVLTF
CDR3 DNA: TGTGCCAGCAGCACTTCAACTTCTGGGGCCAACGTCCTGACTTTC